This TCR beta chain was found in a study of spatial heterogeneity in lung cancer. Study details: An average of more than ten raw reads was observed per unique TCR and UMI combination. Findings and limits, study-wide: Ubiquitous expanded tumor TCRs showed up in blood more at resection than follow-up.

Germline loops: CDR1 SGHTA, CDR2 FQGNSA. The CDR3 covers 16 residues. V was shortened by 7 bases and J by 6 bases, with 21 bases between the two germline ends. This clonotype was counted ten times or more. Its antigen is not known. Using its own MiXCR run on the 5' RACE reads, TCRdb lists one record per CDR3 protein. The sample holds roughly 32,000 distinct CDR3 sequences, about 9.4% seen once. Time point of the sample: blood at routine non-recurrence follow-up after resection. No cells were sorted before sequencing. The whole RNA sequenced was extracted from tumor, nontumor lung or frozen PBMC. This receptor was identified in a female donor with early-stage non-small cell lung cancer. The input for sequencing was PBMCs, taken at follow-up. This chain links TRBV7-2 with TRBJ2-2, with D possibly TRBD1 on 7 matching bases. The CDR3 here is CASTRGEVNDAGELFF. In DNA form, the CDR3 reads TGTGCCAGCACCAGGGGGGAGGTTAATGACGCCGGGGAGCTGTTTTTT.